Presented here are 21 T cell receptor beta chains from one specimen sequenced in a study of neurological immune-mediated disorders. Each CDR3 protein is one row after TCRdb ran MiXCR on the 5' RACE reads. The repertoire consists of tens of thousands of distinct CDR3 sequences, with approximately 5.8% occurring once and the leading ten covering approximately 1.5%. Sample: CD4+ T cells from blood. Receptors were obtained from a young woman with multiple sclerosis.

This clonotype was detected many times. The V call is TRBV7-2, the J call TRBJ2-3, with 7 bases identical to TRBD2. The CDR3 runs 16 residues. Trimming cost V 3 bases and J 0 bases; bases outside gene matches: 6. The germline V gene has CDR1 SGHTA and CDR2 FQGNSA. The CDR3 loop is CASSLVRGSSTDTQYF. CDR3 nucleotide sequence: TGTGCCAGCAGCTTGGTGCGGGGGTCTAGCACAGATACGCAGTATTTT. Together with reference TRBV7-2 and TRBJ2-3, the CDR3 gives the full variable domain: GAGVSQSPSNKVTEKGKDVELRCDPISGHTALYWYRQSLGQGLEFLIYFQGNSAPDKSGLPSDRFSAERTGGSVSTLTIQRTQQEDSAVYLCASSLVRGSSTDTQYFGPGTRLTVL.

There are many counts of this clonotype. This chain uses TRBV5-1 with TRBJ2-7; maybe TRBD1 (6 bases). This CDR3 is 13 amino acids long. Germline values: CDR1 SGHRS, CDR2 YFSETQ. The V end lost 0 bases, the J end lost 3 bases, and 7 bases lay between the germline ends. CDR3 DNA: TGCGCCAGCAGCTTGGACAGGGACTACGAGCAGTACTTC. As protein: CASSLDRDYEQYF.

This clonotype was counted at least ten times. The genes are TRBV10-3 and TRBJ2-1, with D tentatively TRBD2 (6 bases). The CDR3 runs 16 residues. Trimming shortened V by 3 bases and J by 0 bases, and 12 bases separated the two germline ends. Per germline, CDR1 ENHRY and CDR2 SYGVKD. The CDR3 here is CAISDREKGSYNEQFF. Here the CDR3 DNA reads TGTGCCATCAGTGACCGGGAGAAGGGCTCCTACAATGAGCAGTTCTTC.

At least ten counts were recorded for this clonotype. V and J are TRBV12-3 or TRBV12-4 and TRBJ1-2; no clear D. V lost 5 bases to trimming and J lost 0 bases, with 19 bases between them. This CDR3 spans 17 amino acids. The CDR3 nucleotides are TGTGCCAGCAGTGGCCGCGGGGATGGCAGAGCTAACTATGGCTACACCTTC. It specifies CASSGRGDGRANYGYTF.

This clonotype was picked up many times. The V gene is TRBV24-1, the J gene TRBJ2-2; TRBD2 matches 7 bases. The CDR3 spans 16 residues. The ends lost 0 bases at V and 6 bases at J; junction bases unmatched: 6. Germline V gives CDR1 KGHDR, CDR2 SFDVKD. CDR3 DNA: TGTGCCACCAGTGATTTGAGAATCCGGGAGGCCGGGGAGCTGTTTTTT. It translates to CATSDLRIREAGELFF.

Within the sample, this clonotype is medium-sized. The rearrangement joins TRBV7-6 to TRBJ1-1; D is uncertain. The V and J ends lost 1 base and 1 base respectively, with 4 bases between them. This CDR3 comprises 13 residues. The germline V gene encodes CDR1 SGHVS and CDR2 FNYEAQ. This chain's CDR3 is CASSLERNTEAFF. The CDR3, as DNA: TGTGCCAGCAGCTTAGAGAGGAACACTGAAGCTTTCTTT.

Within the sample, this clonotype is medium-sized. The gene calls are TRBV20-1 and TRBJ1-2; D uncertain. The CDR3 spans 13 residues. Germline V gives CDR1 DFQATT, CDR2 SNEGSKA (reference sequence). V shed 0 bases and J shed 2 bases, with 7 bases lying between them. In DNA, the CDR3 is TGCAGTGCTAGAGATCCCAGGAACTATGGCTACACCTTC. Translated, it gives CSARDPRNYGYTF.

This clonotype was seen ten or more times. The rearrangement uses TRBV20-1 and TRBJ1-1, with 8 positions matching TRBD1. This CDR3 contains 14 residues. After removal of 2 bases from V and 6 bases from J, the junction contained 8 bases not matched to a gene. Germline assignment: CDR1 DFQATT and CDR2 SNEGSKA (reference sequence). CDR3 protein: CSARNRGSGAEAFF. DNA of the CDR3: TGCAGTGCTAGAAACAGGGGGTCAGGGGCTGAAGCTTTCTTT.

This clonotype was counted many times. The rearrangement joins TRBV12-3 or TRBV12-4 to TRBJ2-3; 10 bases line up with TRBD2. This CDR3 has 15 residues. V shed 6 bases, J shed 1 base, and the junction held 4 bases outside the gene matches. The CDR3 nucleotides are TGTGCCAGCAGATTGGGGACTAGCGGCACAGATACGCAGTATTTT. It specifies CASRLGTSGTDTQYF.

The rearrangement uses TRBV6-1 and TRBJ2-6; D remains unclear. This CDR3 has 14 residues. Germline CDR1 and CDR2: MNHNS and SASEGT. The V and J ends lost 1 base and 2 bases respectively, with 3 bases between them. The CDR3 DNA follows: TGTGCCAGCAGTGAAGGGACTGGGGCCAACGTCCTGACTTTC. This codes for CASSEGTGANVLTF.

This clonotype was observed at least ten times. This chain connects TRBV12-3 or TRBV12-4 to TRBJ1-4; 8 positions match TRBD1. This CDR3 is 14 amino acids long. With V trimmed by 7 bases and J by 8 bases, 9 bases remained unmatched. CDR3 bases: TGTGCCAGCACCCGGGACAGGCCCGTGGAAAAACTGTTTTTT. Translation: CASTRDRPVEKLFF.

This clonotype was found many times. J is TRBJ1-5 and V is TRBV4-1, with a possible D match to TRBD1 (5 bases). The germline V gene has CDR1 MGHRA and CDR2 YSYEKL. The germline V and J ends were trimmed by 1 base and 1 base, with 17 bases remaining between them. This CDR3 is built from 18 residues. The CDR3 DNA sequence: TGCGCCAGCAGCCAAGTCTTATTGGGACTACGAAGCAATCAGCCCCAGCATTTT. Amino acid sequence: CASSQVLLGLRSNQPQHF.

This clonotype was observed many times. The J gene is TRBJ2-1, the V gene TRBV6-5; 10 bases agree with TRBD2. Looked up from germline, CDR1 is MNHEY and CDR2 is SVGAGI. The V and J ends lost 6 bases and 4 bases, in that order; junction bases with no gene match: 9. The CDR3 is made up of 16 amino acids. In DNA form, the CDR3 reads TGTGCCAGCAGCTCCCGGACTAGCGGAAGTTACAATGAGCAGTTCTTC. It codes for CASSSRTSGSYNEQFF.

This clonotype has a count of ten or more. V usage is TRBV18 and J usage is TRBJ2-1; TRBD1 matches 7 bases. V was clipped by 5 bases and J by 9 bases; unmatched bases: 7. The germline V gene has CDR1 KGHSH and CDR2 LQKENI. The CDR3 runs 13 residues. CDR3 coding DNA: TGTGCCAGCTCAGTGGGACAGTGGCGTGAGCAGTTCTTC. It is translated as CASSVGQWREQFF. The variable domain in full, completed from reference TRBV18 and TRBJ2-1, reads NAGVMQNPRHLVRRRGQEARLRCSPMKGHSHVYWYRQLPEEGLKFMVYLQKENIIDESGMPKERFSAEFPKEGPSILRIQQVVRGDSAAYFCASSVGQWREQFFGPGTRLTVL.

This clonotype was found many times. The rearrangement links TRBV7-2 to TRBJ2-1; 15 bases are shared with TRBD2. The junction had 10 bases not matched to a gene; V was cut back by 4 bases and J by 9 bases. Germline CDR1 is SGHTA and CDR2 is FQGNSA. The CDR3 loop spans 17 amino acids. The chain's CDR3 is CASSWTSGRGRTGEQFF. CDR3 DNA: TGTGCCAGCAGCTGGACTAGCGGGAGGGGACGAACAGGTGAGCAGTTCTTC.

In this sample, this clonotype turned up many times. The gene calls are TRBV20-1 and TRBJ2-2; TRBD2 matches at 8 bases. With 6 bases clipped from V and 7 bases from J, the junction kept 16 bases outside the gene matches. Germline CDR1 is DFQATT and CDR2 is SNEGSKA (reference sequence). CDR3 size: 16 residues. The CDR3 here is CSAQGGGRPIYGELFF. The CDR3 DNA follows: TGCAGTGCCCAGGGCGGCGGGAGGCCAATCTACGGGGAGCTGTTTTTT.

This clonotype was seen at least ten times. The chain has TRBV12-3 or TRBV12-4 and TRBJ2-5; D is possibly TRBD2 (6 bases). This CDR3 is built from 15 residues. Between the trimmed V and J ends, which lost 2 bases and 1 base, there was a span of 11 bases. DNA of the CDR3: TGTGCCAGCAGTTTATGGGGGAGGACCCAAGAGACCCAGTACTTC. It yields the protein CASSLWGRTQETQYF.

This clonotype was counted at least ten times. The J gene is TRBJ1-1, the V gene TRBV4-2; the D gene is possibly TRBD1 (5 bases). Germline lookup yields CDR1 LGHNA and CDR2 YNFKEQ. CDR3 length: 15 residues. With 0 bases removed from V and 0 bases from J, the gap between germline ends came to 8 bases. The CDR3 sequence is CASSQEPGLNTEAFF. The CDR3 DNA reads as TGTGCCAGCAGCCAAGAGCCAGGGCTGAACACTGAAGCTTTCTTT.

This clonotype was seen many times. The chain has TRBV12-3 or TRBV12-4 and TRBJ2-2; D is uncertain. The CDR3 is made up of 13 amino acids. Between the trimmed V and J ends, which lost 2 bases and 5 bases, there was a span of 6 bases. Here the CDR3 reads CASSLSRTGELFF. DNA of the CDR3: TGTGCCAGCAGTTTATCAAGAACCGGGGAGCTGTTTTTT.

Ten or more counts support this clonotype. The chain couples TRBV15 to TRBJ1-4; unclear D gene. Germline V gives CDR1 LNHNV, CDR2 YYDKDF (reference sequence). This CDR3 has 15 residues. Trimming left V 4 bases short and J 6 bases short, with 15 bases between. CDR3 bases: TGTGCCACCAGCAAGAGCAAAAGCCGGGATGAAAAACTGTTTTTT. It codes for CATSKSKSRDEKLFF. Using reference TRBV15 and TRBJ1-4 for the parts outside the CDR3, the full variable domain is DAMVIQNPRYQVTQFGKPVTLSCSQTLNHNVMYWYQQKSSQAPKLLFHYYDKDFNNEADTPDNFQSRRPNTSFCFLDIRSPGLGDTAMYLCATSKSKSRDEKLFFGSGTQLSVL.

Ten or more counts support this clonotype. This chain connects TRBV28 to TRBJ1-5; D gene unclear. The CDR3 contains 14 residues. The germline gives CDR1 MDHEN, CDR2 SYDVKM. Trimming left V 1 base short and J 7 bases short, with 11 bases between. The CDR3 DNA is TGTGCCAGCAGTTTATTGACGATGGGACAGCCCCAGCATTTT. Translated: CASSLLTMGQPQHF.